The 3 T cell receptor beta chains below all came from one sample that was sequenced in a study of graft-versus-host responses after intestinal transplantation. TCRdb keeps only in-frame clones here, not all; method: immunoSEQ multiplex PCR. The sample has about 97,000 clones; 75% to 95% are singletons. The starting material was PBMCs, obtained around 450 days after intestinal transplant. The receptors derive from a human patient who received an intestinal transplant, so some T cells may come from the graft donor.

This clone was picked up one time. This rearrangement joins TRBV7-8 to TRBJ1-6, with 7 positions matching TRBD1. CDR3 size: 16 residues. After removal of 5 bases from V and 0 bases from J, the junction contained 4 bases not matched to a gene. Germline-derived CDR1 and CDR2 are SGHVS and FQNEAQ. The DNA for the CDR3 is TGTGCCAGCAGCCGACAGGGTAGCTCCTATAATTCACCCCTCCACTTT. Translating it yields CASSRQGSSYNSPLHF.

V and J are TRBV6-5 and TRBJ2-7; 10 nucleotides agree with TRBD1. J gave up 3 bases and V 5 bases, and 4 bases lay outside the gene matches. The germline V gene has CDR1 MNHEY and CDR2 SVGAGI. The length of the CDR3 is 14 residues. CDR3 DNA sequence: TGTGCCAGCAGTAAGCGGACAGGGGGCTACGAGCAGTACTTC. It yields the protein CASSKRTGGYEQYF.

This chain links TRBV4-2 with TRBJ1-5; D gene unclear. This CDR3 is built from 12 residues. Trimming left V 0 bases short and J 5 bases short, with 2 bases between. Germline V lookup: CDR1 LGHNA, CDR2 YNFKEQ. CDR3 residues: CASSQEDQPQHF. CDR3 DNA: TGTGCCAGCAGCCAAGAGGATCAGCCCCAGCATTTT.